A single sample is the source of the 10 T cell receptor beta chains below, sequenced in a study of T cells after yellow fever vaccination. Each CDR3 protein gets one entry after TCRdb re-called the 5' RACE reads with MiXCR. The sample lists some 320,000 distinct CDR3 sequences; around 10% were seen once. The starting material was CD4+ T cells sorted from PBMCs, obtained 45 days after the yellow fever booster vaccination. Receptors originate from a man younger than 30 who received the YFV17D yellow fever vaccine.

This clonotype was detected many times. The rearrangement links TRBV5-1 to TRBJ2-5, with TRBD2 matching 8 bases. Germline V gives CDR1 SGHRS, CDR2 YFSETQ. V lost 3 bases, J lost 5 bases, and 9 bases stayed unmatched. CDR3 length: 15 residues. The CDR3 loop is CASSWAGLVAETQYF. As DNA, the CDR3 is TGCGCCAGCAGCTGGGCGGGACTAGTCGCCGAGACCCAGTACTTC.

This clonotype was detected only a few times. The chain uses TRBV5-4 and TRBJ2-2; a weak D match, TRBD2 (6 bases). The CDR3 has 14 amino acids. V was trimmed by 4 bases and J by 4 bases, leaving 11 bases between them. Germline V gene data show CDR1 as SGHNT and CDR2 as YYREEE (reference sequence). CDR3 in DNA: TGTGCCAGCAGCGCGGACTATTCCACCGGGGAGCTGTTTTTT. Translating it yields CASSADYSTGELFF.

The DNA of the CDR3 is TGCGCCAGCAGGCGGACTAGCGGGGAGTCCTACAATGAGCAGTTCTTC. Translated, it gives CASRRTSGESYNEQFF. V usage is TRBV5-1 and J usage is TRBJ2-1, with 12 bases aligning to TRBD2. The germline V gene encodes CDR1 SGHRS and CDR2 YFSETQ. This CDR3 is 16 amino acids long. V lost 5 bases to trimming and J lost 1 base; unmatched junction nucleotides: 4.

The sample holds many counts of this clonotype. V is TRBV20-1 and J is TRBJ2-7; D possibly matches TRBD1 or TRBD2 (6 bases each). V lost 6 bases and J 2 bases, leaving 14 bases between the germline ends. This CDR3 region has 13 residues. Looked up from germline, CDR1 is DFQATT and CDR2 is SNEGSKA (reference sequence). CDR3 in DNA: TGCAGTGCCGCAAGGGGGGCTCCCTACGAGCAGTACGTC. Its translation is CSAARGAPYEQYV.

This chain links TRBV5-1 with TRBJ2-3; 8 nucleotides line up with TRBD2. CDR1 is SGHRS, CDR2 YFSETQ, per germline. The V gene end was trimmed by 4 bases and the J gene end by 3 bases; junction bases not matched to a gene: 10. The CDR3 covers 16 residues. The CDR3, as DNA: TGCGCCAGCAGCCCATTAGCGGGGCCAGGGACAGATACGCAGTATTTT. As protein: CASSPLAGPGTDTQYF.

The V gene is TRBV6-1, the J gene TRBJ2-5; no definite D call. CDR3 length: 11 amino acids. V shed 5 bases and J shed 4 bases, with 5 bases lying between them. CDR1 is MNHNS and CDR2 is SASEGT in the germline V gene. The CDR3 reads CASSWPETQYF. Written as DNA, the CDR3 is TGTGCCAGCAGTTGGCCAGAGACCCAGTACTTC.

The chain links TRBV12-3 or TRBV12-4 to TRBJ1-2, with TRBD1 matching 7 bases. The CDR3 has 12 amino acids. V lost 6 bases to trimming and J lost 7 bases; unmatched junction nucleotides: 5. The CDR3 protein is CASSTTGPGYTF. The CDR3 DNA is TGTGCCAGCAGCACGACAGGGCCTGGCTACACCTTC.

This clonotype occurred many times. The CDR3 reads CASSQRLAVPDTQYF. The CDR3 coding sequence is TGCGCCAGCAGCCAACGACTAGCGGTCCCAGATACGCAGTATTTT. The rearrangement links TRBV4-3 to TRBJ2-3, with 9 bases aligning to TRBD2. Trimming at V came to 2 bases and at J to 4 bases, leaving 4 bases not matched to a gene. Germline V gene data show CDR1 as LGHNA and CDR2 as YSLEER. The CDR3 spans 15 residues.

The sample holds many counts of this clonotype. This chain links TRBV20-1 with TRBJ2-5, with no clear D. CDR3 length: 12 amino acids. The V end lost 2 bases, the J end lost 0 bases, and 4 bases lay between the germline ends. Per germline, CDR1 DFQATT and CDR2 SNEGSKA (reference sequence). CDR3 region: CSARSDQETQYF. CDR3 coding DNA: TGCAGTGCTAGATCCGACCAAGAGACCCAGTACTTC.

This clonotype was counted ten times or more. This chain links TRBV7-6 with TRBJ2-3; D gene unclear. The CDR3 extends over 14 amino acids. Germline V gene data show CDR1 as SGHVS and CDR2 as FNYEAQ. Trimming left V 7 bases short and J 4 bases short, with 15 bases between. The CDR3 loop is CASMSYQKADTQYF. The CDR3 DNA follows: TGTGCCAGCATGTCTTACCAGAAAGCAGATACGCAGTATTTT.